This TCR beta chain was found in a study of blood T cells in healthy people across ages. V was pared by 6 bases and J by 5 bases, with 16 bases between. There are 13 residues in the CDR3. Germline values: CDR1 DFQATT, CDR2 SNEGSKA (reference sequence). A second PCR of roughly 7 to 11 cycles used a sample-barcoded 5' primer and a J-beta primer mix. TCRdb passed the 5' RACE reads through MiXCR, listing each CDR3 protein once. Of around 990,000 distinct CDR3 sequences detected, under 30% appear once; the ten largest clones hold about 0.8%. The data also belong to a second study, concerning T cells of mothers and their children.

This receptor was identified in a girl aged 2 to 9 in good health. Sequencing was performed on blood. This chain joins TRBV20-1 and TRBJ2-5; D not resolved. The CDR3: CSAQGPLGETQYF. The CDR3 DNA reads as TGCAGTGCCCAAGGGCCCTTAGGGGAGACCCAGTACTTC.